The present TCR beta chain was sequenced within a study of blood T cell repertoires in COVID-19 (dated by TCRdb to 2018 to 2021). Context from the whole study: Collaborator samples came from the United States, Italy and Spain and covered acute and convalescent phases of COVID-19. The material from the prospective study consisted of cDNA or gDNA derived from T cells, B-cell-depleted T cells, or PBMCs. Subjects who had been exposed to COVID-19, were actively infected with it, or had recovered from it provided the deeply sampled blood TCRbeta repertoires that made up the dataset. The repertoires were released in a freely available public database intended as a resource for research on the immune response to SARS-CoV-2. Samples were obtained from the ongoing ImmuneRACE study (first 160 participants) and from about 1,300 subjects provided by 6 global collaborators. Nearly every sample came with metadata listing a de-identified subject ID, COVID-19 status, age in years and sex. HLA class I and class II types, where available, came from metadata supplied by the sample provider rather than from assay-based typing.

Spanning cysteine to phenylalanine, the CDR3 consists of 17 amino acids. Only the CDR3 region is kept as DNA, spanning 51 bases read in frame from base 1. CDR1 SGHVS and CDR2 FNYEAQ are derived from the germline V gene. V lost 5 bases and J lost 5 bases, and the count of bases not matched to a germline gene is 11. Participants in the prospective study were aged roughly 18 to 90 years, lived in 20 to 30 United States geographic areas, and enrolled through a virtual design. In the prospective study, participants were assigned to cohorts based on the clinical history participants reported in a screening survey and a study questionnaire. In the prospective study, mobile phlebotomists collected whole blood, serum and a nasopharyngeal or oropharyngeal swab from each participant. Over a roughly two-month period, participants in the prospective study had the option of providing additional blood draws and questionnaires. Prospective study blood samples were shipped either frozen or at room temperature before DNA extraction.

TCRbeta CDR3 regions were amplified from genomic DNA using the immunoSEQ Assay, a bias-controlled multiplex PCR. On the authors' methods: Within the assay, amplification of reference gene primers was used to estimate how many nucleated cells each sample contained. To quantify the absolute abundance of each unique TCRbeta CDR3 rearrangement, sequence reads were collapsed and filtered. For each sample, productive Simpson clonality was calculated as the square root of Simpson's diversity index across productive rearrangements. The immuneACCESS repertoire file appears here via TCRdb, limited to in-frame rearrangements. These files lack a portion of the clones; in checked studies, under half of the deficit traces to unresolved V genes, and the cause of the others is not known. The V and J calls and clone size were taken over from that table, and D and trimming were inferred from the DNA. The sample table lists roughly 150,000 clones, over 70% of them with a count of one. The biggest ten clones account for about 5% of the sample.

Study-wide conclusions, independent of this receptor: How much clinical and demographic metadata was included differed by source and by participant, and the metadata was provided uncurated.

Notes on this clone: There is no known antigen for this receptor. Base qualities were left out, and no much larger clone turns up one base away.

The clonotype originates from a woman in her forties with acute COVID-19. The V gene is TRBV7-6 and the J gene is TRBJ2-5; a stretch of 13 junction bases matches TRBD2. Sequenced: PBMCs or T cells enriched from blood (not recorded which). The DNA reads as follows: TGTGCCAGCAGCCCAGGGAGGACTAGCGGGAGCTTGGAGACCCAGTACTTC. It specifies CASSPGRTSGSLETQYF.